This is a list of T cell receptor beta chains from one sample in a study of cytomegalovirus exposure and HLA in healthy donors. The assay was immunoSEQ multiplex PCR, and TCRdb's table has in-frame clones only and misses some. The repertoire table contains 35,000 to 45,000 clones. The sequenced material came from PBMCs. The receptors come from a man aged 35 to 55 in good health and CMV-seropositive. CDR3s include the opening cysteine and the closing phenylalanine or tryptophan. The order of the fields is V gene, J gene, D gene, CDR3 DNA, CDR3 protein. A D gene is named only where the DNA matches it firmly.

V: TRBV2; J: TRBJ1-2; D: TRBD1; DNA: TGTGCCAGCAGAATCCGGGACAGTAACTATGGCTACACCTTC; CDR3: CASRIRDSNYGYTF
V: TRBV6-1; J: TRBJ1-1; D: NA; DNA: TGTGCCAGCAGTCTTATACAGGGTAACACTGAAGCTTTCTTT; CDR3: CASSLIQGNTEAFF
V: TRBV6-1; J: TRBJ1-2; D: TRBD1; DNA: TGTGCCAGCAGTCCCGACAGGGGCGGCTATGGCTACACCTTC; CDR3: CASSPDRGGYGYTF
V: TRBV6-4; J: TRBJ2-1; D: NA; DNA: TGTGCAAGGCGTACAGGGTTTTACAATGAGCAGTTCTTC; CDR3: CARRTGFYNEQFF
V: TRBV19; J: TRBJ2-7; D: TRBD2; DNA: TGTGCCAGTAGTAGGACTAGTGCCTCCTACGAGCAGTACTTC; CDR3: CASSRTSASYEQYF
V: TRBV30; J: TRBJ2-7; D: NA; DNA: TGTGCCTGGAGTGTACTAGGAGGGAATATCCCCAACGAGCAGTACTTC; CDR3: CAWSVLGGNIPNEQYF
V: TRBV5-1; J: TRBJ2-7; D: TRBD1; DNA: TGCGCCAGCAGTCGGGACAGGGACTACGAGCAGTACTTC; CDR3: CASSRDRDYEQYF
V: TRBV11-2; J: TRBJ2-7; D: TRBD2; DNA: TGTGCCAGCAGCTTAGATCGCGTGGCTAGCGGGAGCTACGAGCAGTACTTC; CDR3: CASSLDRVASGSYEQYF
V: TRBV7-6; J: TRBJ1-1; D: NA; DNA: TGTGCCAGCAGGCACCGGGAATACACTGAAGCTTTCTTT; CDR3: CASRHREYTEAFF
V: TRBV5-1; J: TRBJ2-7; D: TRBD1; DNA: TGCGCCAGCAGCTCGACAGGGAACTCCTACGAGCAGTACTTC; CDR3: CASSSTGNSYEQYF
V: TRBV11-3; J: TRBJ2-5; D: NA; DNA: TGTGCCAGCAGCTCCTCGGGAACTCAAGAGACCCAGTACTTC; CDR3: CASSSSGTQETQYF
V: TRBV5-8; J: TRBJ2-2; D: TRBD2; DNA: TGTGCCGCAGAGGGGAGGGGCACCGGGGAGCTGTTTTTT; CDR3: CAAEGRGTGELFF
V: TRBV9; J: TRBJ1-1; D: NA; DNA: TGTGCCAGCGGGTTAGGCGGGAACACTGAAGCTTTCTTT; CDR3: CASGLGGNTEAFF
V: TRBV29-1; J: TRBJ2-7; D: TRBD2; DNA: TGCAGCGTCTTAGCGGGTGTGAGCTCCTACGAGCAGTACTTC; CDR3: CSVLAGVSSYEQYF
V: TRBV18; J: TRBJ1-2; D: NA; DNA: TGTGCCAGCTCACCCGGGGATAACTATGGCTACACCTTC; CDR3: CASSPGDNYGYTF
V: TRBV7-2; J: TRBJ2-7; D: TRBD2; DNA: TGTGCCTCCATTGGGGGGGTCTCCTACGAGCAGTACTTC; CDR3: CASIGGVSYEQYF
V: TRBV10-3; J: TRBJ1-5; D: TRBD1; DNA: TGTGCCACCGGGACAGGGATGGATCAGCCCCAGCATTTT; CDR3: CATGTGMDQPQHF
V: TRBV7-6; J: TRBJ2-1; D: NA; DNA: TGTGCCAGCAGCTTAGGCGGCGATCCCTACAATGAGCAGTTCTTC; CDR3: CASSLGGDPYNEQFF
V: TRBV4-2; J: TRBJ2-7; D: TRBD2; DNA: TGTGCCAGCAGCCAAGATGGGGCTAGCGGGGTCTACGAGCAGTACTTC; CDR3: CASSQDGASGVYEQYF
V: TRBV10-3; J: TRBJ2-3; D: TRBD2; DNA: TGTGCCATCAGTGACCCCGTGAGACCCTCGTTAGCGGGAGGGCCGACAGATACGCAGTATTTT; CDR3: CAISDPVRPSLAGGPTDTQYF